This entry lists 18 T cell receptor beta chains sequenced from one sample in a study of blood T cell repertoires in COVID-19 (dated by TCRdb to the early 2020s). To prepare the library, the immunoSEQ multiplex PCR assay was applied. Not all clones reach the TCRdb copy of this immuneACCESS table, which keeps in-frame sequences only. Checked studies attribute under half of the gap to unresolved V genes and leave the rest unexplained. The sample contains a few hundred thousand clones, roughly nine tenths of them found a single time. The biggest ten clones account for approximately 2.4% of the sample. The sequencing input was peripheral blood. The receptors shown here come from a man younger than 35 with active or convalescent COVID-19.

This clone was picked up one time. The chain is built from TRBV5-4 and TRBJ2-3; weak D call: TRBD2 (5 bases). Germline CDR1 reads SGHNT; CDR2 reads YYREEE (reference sequence). This CDR3 has 12 residues. Trimming pared 2 bases from V and 6 bases from J, leaving 7 bases between. The CDR3 region has the DNA TGTGCCAGCAGCTTCGGGATGGATACGCAGTATTTT. Residues: CASSFGMDTQYF.

J is TRBJ1-1 and V is TRBV11-2, with 8 bases identical to TRBD1. V was clipped by 3 bases and J by 5 bases; unmatched bases: 5. Germline lookup yields CDR1 SGHAT and CDR2 FQNNGV. The CDR3 has 14 amino acids. The CDR3 region has the DNA TGTGCCAGCAGCTTCTTCCGACAGGGGACTGAAGCTTTCTTT. Amino acids: CASSFFRQGTEAFF.

The rearrangement uses TRBV7-6 and TRBJ2-1; 9 bases are a match to TRBD2. V dropped 0 bases and J dropped 4; count of bases not matched to a gene: 4. This CDR3 is built from 16 residues. Germline CDR1 is SGHVS and CDR2 is FNYEAQ. CDR3 in amino acids: CASSLARGGLYNEQFF. CDR3 nucleotides: TGTGCCAGCAGCTTAGCGCGGGGGGGCCTGTACAATGAGCAGTTCTTC.

Only a few counts were recorded for this clone. V gene TRBV28 combines with J gene TRBJ2-5; 9 bases are shared with TRBD1. Germline V CDR1 and CDR2: MDHEN, SYDVKM. The trim removed 10 bases at V and 5 bases at J, leaving 11 bases unmatched. This CDR3 is built from 14 residues. CDR3 loop: CATDRQGVWETQYF. CDR3 sequence (DNA): TGTGCCACCGATAGACAGGGGGTATGGGAGACCCAGTACTTC.

This clone was counted between two and nine times. The chain uses TRBV4-1 and TRBJ2-1, with TRBD2 matching over 9 bases. The CDR3 totals 15 residues. From germline, CDR1 is MGHRA and CDR2 YSYEKL. J lost 8 bases, V lost 0 bases, and 5 bases had no gene match. The CDR3 loop is CASSQEGLAGDEQFF. In DNA form, the CDR3 reads TGCGCCAGCAGCCAAGAGGGGTTAGCGGGGGATGAGCAGTTCTTC.

V and J are TRBV10-3 and TRBJ2-7; 10 bases line up with TRBD2. The CDR3 is 16 amino acids. After removal of 5 bases from V and 6 bases from J, the junction contained 13 bases not matched to a gene. Germline assignment: CDR1 ENHRY and CDR2 SYGVKD. CDR3 sequence reads: CAISQSVASGSLEQYF. The CDR3 DNA is TGTGCCATCAGTCAGAGCGTAGCTAGCGGGAGCCTCGAGCAGTACTTC.

The chain recombines TRBV28 with TRBJ1-5; a possible D gene is TRBD1 (5 bases). Deletions cut 6 bases from V and 1 base from J, with 25 bases between. Germline V gene sequence: CDR1 MDHEN, CDR2 SYDVKM. The CDR3 has 19 residues. CDR3 sequence reads: CASSQGVLGGSASNQPQHF. The CDR3 DNA follows: TGTGCCAGCAGCCAAGGGGTATTGGGGGGGAGCGCCAGCAATCAGCCCCAGCATTTT.

The CDR3 sequence: CASSPRQGDTEAFF. The CDR3 nucleotides are TGTGCCAGCAGCCCAAGACAGGGAGACACTGAAGCTTTCTTT. The chain employs TRBV7-9 and TRBJ1-1; TRBD1 aligns across 7 bases. The germline CDR1 and CDR2 sequences are SEHNR and FQNEAQ (reference sequence). The CDR3 contains 14 residues. The V and J ends lost 5 bases and 3 bases, in that order; junction bases with no gene match: 6.

The chain joins TRBV6-6 to TRBJ2-7, with 12 bases lining up with TRBD1. Trimming cost V 10 bases and J 4 bases; bases outside gene matches: 8. CDR1 is MNHNY, CDR2 SVGAGI, per germline (reference sequence). The CDR3 has 14 amino acids. CDR3 sequence reads: CANLGDRGPYEQYF. In DNA, the CDR3 is TGTGCCAACTTAGGGGACAGGGGGCCTTACGAGCAGTACTTC.

V usage is TRBV5-1 and J usage is TRBJ2-3; no reliable D call. CDR1 is SGHRS, CDR2 YFSETQ, per germline. The CDR3 spans 13 residues. Trimming cost V 1 base and J 9 bases, with 12 bases left between them. CDR3 loop: CASSLNLRSTQYF. The CDR3 nucleotides are TGCGCCAGCAGCTTGAATCTGAGGAGCACGCAGTATTTT.

The genes are TRBV6-1 and TRBJ1-3; D ambiguous. CDR3 length equals 13 residues. Germline CDR1 and CDR2: MNHNS and SASEGT. Trimming removed 3 bases at V and 2 bases at J, with 5 bases between. The CDR3 bases are TGTGCCAGCAGTGAGAGGGCTGGAAACACCATATATTTT. The encoded protein is CASSERAGNTIYF.

CDR3 loop: CSASPGFWQPQHF. CDR3 DNA: TGCAGTGCTAGTCCCGGGTTCTGGCAGCCCCAGCATTTT. The chain is built from TRBV20-1 and TRBJ1-5; D gene unclear. V lost 3 bases to trimming and J lost 7 bases, with 13 bases between them. The length of the CDR3 is 13 residues. Germline V gene sequence: CDR1 DFQATT, CDR2 SNEGSKA (reference sequence).

J is TRBJ2-1 and V is TRBV29-1; TRBD2 agrees at 11 bases. V gave up 7 bases and J gave up 9 bases; unmatched junction bases: 8. The CDR3 length is 13 residues. The germline CDR1 and CDR2 sequences are SQVTM and ANQGSEA. CDR3 sequence reads: CSERLAGRREQFF. The CDR3 DNA sequence: TGCAGCGAAAGACTAGCGGGAAGGCGTGAGCAGTTCTTC.

In DNA, the CDR3 is TGTGCCAGCAGAGCGACGGTCTACGTTGGCTACACCTTC. This encodes CASRATVYVGYTF. The gene calls are TRBV2 and TRBJ1-2; D gene uncertain. V dropped 6 bases and J dropped 7 bases, with 15 bases sitting between them. This CDR3 contains 13 residues. Germline V gene data show CDR1 as SNHLY and CDR2 as FYNNEI.

The chain joins TRBV7-2 to TRBJ2-5; no definite D call. Germline assignment: CDR1 SGHTA and CDR2 FQGNSA. V lost 2 bases and J 9 bases, leaving 10 bases between the germline ends. The CDR3 loop spans 12 amino acids. CDR3 region: CASSLQTPAQYF. The CDR3 coding sequence is TGTGCCAGCAGCTTACAGACACCGGCCCAGTACTTC.

The genes are TRBV6-2 or TRBV6-3 and TRBJ2-5, with D possibly matching TRBD1 (5 bases). V dropped 5 bases and J dropped 5 bases, with 12 bases sitting between them. This CDR3 has 13 amino acids. The germline V gene encodes CDR1 MNHEY and CDR2 SVGEGT. The CDR3 DNA sequence: TGTGCCAGCAGTACCAGGGATAGGGAGACCCAGTACTTC. Translation gives CASSTRDRETQYF.

This chain links TRBV10-2 with TRBJ1-1; D unresolved. Germline lookup yields CDR1 WSHSY and CDR2 SAAADI. The CDR3 loop spans 13 amino acids. Deletions cut 6 bases from V and 1 base from J, with 9 bases between. CDR3 DNA sequence: TGCGCCAGCAGGAGTACCTCGAACACTGAAGCTTTCTTT. Its translation: CASRSTSNTEAFF.

The chain links TRBV9 to TRBJ2-7; D is ambiguous. The CDR3 runs to 13 residues. Germline lookup yields CDR1 SGDLS and CDR2 YYNGEE. V was pared by 3 bases and J by 2 bases, with 9 bases between. The CDR3 loop reads CASSAFPPYEQYF. Here the CDR3 DNA reads TGTGCCAGCAGCGCTTTTCCCCCCTACGAGCAGTACTTC.